Listed below are T cell receptor beta chains from one sample, sequenced in a study of cytomegalovirus exposure and HLA in healthy donors. The assay was immunoSEQ multiplex PCR, and TCRdb's table has in-frame clones only and misses some. The table includes about 140,000 clones, around 77% detected once. Sequenced material: PBMCs. These receptor sequences come from a man aged 18-30 years in good health and CMV-seronegative. The CDR3 runs from the conserved cysteine through the conserved F or W. D genes are given only for firm matches. Expanded clones are given a class, and other clones once, few, many or no size at all.

clone size	V gene	J gene	D gene	CDR3 protein	CDR3 DNA
-	TRBV5-1	TRBJ2-7	-	CASSLVGGLGGSSDEQYF	TGCGCCAGCAGCTTGGTGGGGGGACTGGGGGGAAGTTCGGACGAGCAGTACTTC
few	TRBV10-3	TRBJ2-7	-	CAISEIESYEQYF	TGTGCCATCAGTGAGATAGAATCCTACGAGCAGTACTTC
-	TRBV7-8	TRBJ1-5	-	CASSLDRYQPQHF	TGTGCCAGCAGCCTGGACAGATATCAGCCCCAGCATTTT
-	TRBV14	TRBJ2-5	-	CASSNIAQGKETQYF	TGTGCCAGCAGCAACATCGCTCAGGGGAAGGAGACCCAGTACTTC
-	TRBV19	TRBJ2-7	-	CASSRGAFYEQYF	TGTGCCAGTAGTCGGGGGGCATTCTACGAGCAGTACTTC
few	TRBV5-6	TRBJ2-2	-	CASSLRQVTTGELFF	TGTGCCAGCAGCCTTCGACAGGTTACCACCGGGGAGCTGTTTTTT
-	TRBV10-3	TRBJ2-5	-	CAISEGSDSQQETQYF	TGTGCCATCAGTGAGGGTTCTGACTCCCAACAAGAGACCCAGTACTTC
few	TRBV9	TRBJ1-1	-	CASSGLQGNTEAFF	TGTGCCAGCAGCGGCCTGCAGGGGAACACTGAAGCTTTCTTT
-	TRBV5-4	TRBJ2-1	TRBD1	CASSFTTGGEQFF	TGTGCCAGCAGCTTCACCACAGGGGGCGAGCAGTTCTTC
-	TRBV2	TRBJ2-1	-	CASRGGSYNEQFF	TGTGCCAGCAGGGGGGGCTCCTACAATGAGCAGTTCTTC
-	TRBV5-1	TRBJ2-5	-	CASSLADRQETQYF	TGCGCCAGCAGCTTGGCCGATAGACAAGAGACCCAGTACTTC
-	TRBV5-1	TRBJ1-1	-	CASSEQGEAFF	TGCGCCAGCAGCGAGCAGGGTGAAGCTTTCTTT
-	TRBV7-3	TRBJ1-2	-	CASSRDQGTYGYTF	TGTGCCAGCAGCCGCGACCAGGGGACCTATGGCTACACCTTC
-	TRBV5-5	TRBJ1-2	TRBD1	CASTSGTGNYGYTF	TGTGCCAGCACCTCCGGGACAGGGAACTATGGCTACACCTTC
-	TRBV4-1	TRBJ2-7	TRBD1	CASSPSPGQGVTRQYF	TGCGCCAGCAGTCCATCCCCGGGACAGGGAGTAACTCGGCAGTACTTC
few	TRBV5-1	TRBJ1-1	-	CASSLGAGTTEAFF	TGCGCCAGCAGCTTGGGGGCGGGGACGACCGAAGCTTTCTTT
-	TRBV7-3	TRBJ2-3	-	CASSLGSSGDTQYF	TGTGCCAGCAGCTTAGGGAGTAGTGGGGATACGCAGTATTTT
-	TRBV29-1	TRBJ2-1	-	CSGWRTNMYNEQFF	TGCAGCGGCTGGAGGACTAACATGTACAATGAGCAGTTCTTC
-	TRBV7-9	TRBJ2-3	TRBD1	CASSPRTGRTDTQYF	TGTGCCAGCAGCCCCCGGACAGGACGCACAGATACGCAGTATTTT
-	TRBV5-6	TRBJ2-3	-	CASSLVVTDTQYF	TGTGCCAGCAGCTTGGTCGTCACAGATACGCAGTATTTT
-	TRBV7-9	TRBJ2-7	TRBD2	CASARAGQFYEQYF	TGTGCCAGCGCTCGAGCGGGGCAATTCTACGAGCAGTACTTC
-	TRBV5-8	TRBJ2-7	TRBD2	CALIPGGYEQYF	TGTGCCCTCATCCCGGGGGGCTACGAGCAGTACTTC
few	TRBV6-5	TRBJ1-1	TRBD1	CASSTDRGVTEAFF	TGTGCCAGCAGTACCGACAGGGGGGTCACTGAAGCTTTCTTT
-	TRBV6-1	TRBJ2-7	-	CASSEGTPLYEQYF	TGTGCCAGCAGTGAAGGGACACCCTTATACGAGCAGTACTTC
-	TRBV7-2	TRBJ1-2	-	CASSLDLANYGYTF	TGTGCCAGCAGCTTAGATCTAGCTAACTATGGCTACACCTTC
-	TRBV4-2	TRBJ2-7	TRBD2	CASRPGLAAYEQYF	TGTGCCAGCAGGCCGGGACTAGCGGCCTACGAGCAGTACTTC
once	TRBV6-1	TRBJ1-2	TRBD1	CASSENRGLGYTF	TGTGCCAGCAGTGAAAACAGGGGGCTAGGCTACACCTTC
-	TRBV9	TRBJ2-1	TRBD1	CASSVGGRGGDEQFF	TGTGCCAGCAGCGTAGGAGGCCGAGGGGGCGATGAGCAGTTCTTC
-	TRBV19	TRBJ1-1	-	CASTKPGTLMNTEAFF	TGTGCCAGTACCAAACCCGGGACACTCATGAACACTGAAGCTTTCTTT
-	TRBV7-8	TRBJ1-1	-	CASSRHRDATEAFF	TGTGCCAGCAGCAGACACAGGGATGCGACTGAAGCTTTCTTT
-	TRBV30	TRBJ1-2	-	CAWSTRGRDGYTF	TGTGCCTGGAGTACACGGGGGAGAGATGGCTACACCTTC
-	TRBV27	TRBJ2-1	TRBD2	CASSAGDDEQFF	TGTGCCAGCTCCGCGGGGGACGATGAGCAGTTCTTC
-	TRBV19	TRBJ1-2	-	CASSLLGANYGYTF	TGTGCCAGTAGTCTCCTCGGAGCTAACTATGGCTACACCTTC
once	TRBV9	TRBJ1-1	TRBD1	CASSVRGTANTEAFF	TGTGCCAGCAGCGTAAGGGGGACAGCAAACACTGAAGCTTTCTTT
-	TRBV6-1	TRBJ1-2	-	CASSETGSYGYTF	TGTGCCAGCAGTGAGACGGGGTCTTATGGCTACACCTTC
-	TRBV7-8	TRBJ1-5	-	CASSPWGRDNQPQHF	TGTGCCAGCAGCCCCTGGGGCAGGGACAATCAGCCCCAGCATTTT
few	TRBV27	TRBJ1-1	-	CASASHQGFTEAFF	TGTGCCAGTGCCAGCCACCAGGGGTTCACTGAAGCTTTCTTT
-	TRBV30	TRBJ2-7	TRBD1	CAWSVGTGFPYEQYF	TGTGCCTGGAGTGTAGGGACAGGGTTTCCCTACGAGCAGTACTTC
-	TRBV5-6	TRBJ2-5	-	CASTIRGTKETQYF	TGTGCCAGCACCATCAGGGGCACTAAAGAGACCCAGTACTTC
-	TRBV30	TRBJ2-7	-	CAWRVKGAHEQYF	TGTGCCTGGAGGGTGAAAGGGGCCCACGAGCAGTACTTC
-	TRBV10-3	TRBJ2-1	TRBD1	CAISVLGQGDHEQFF	TGTGCCATCAGCGTCCTTGGGCAGGGGGACCATGAGCAGTTCTTC